The clone carrying this T cell receptor beta chain appeared a few times. Sample treatment: oral pan-JAK inhibitor, 5-10 mg twice daily. Alopecia areata patients gave lesional scalp punch biopsies and peripheral blood samples. Cell sorting was applied to PBMCs, and CD4+ and CD8+ T cells were collected. The CDR3 runs 12 residues. Germline-derived CDR1 and CDR2 are KGHSH and LQKENI. V was pared by 3 bases and J by 5 bases, with 7 bases between. Reverse transcription of extracted RNA yielded cDNA, which provided the sequencing template. Clones were read by immunoSEQ multiplex PCR, and TCRdb kept only the in-frame ones, dropping some. This table has about 110,000 clones, less than 70% appearing once. This sample is part of a study of CD8+ T cells in alopecia areata. Study-wide context: Treated patients received oral tofacitinib, 5 to 10 mg twice daily. Once tofacitinib had been taken for 6 to 18 months, 6 months off drug followed.

This chain uses TRBV18 with TRBJ2-5; no reliable D call. The receptor was isolated from a human donor with alopecia areata. The sample in question was CD4+ T cells sorted from blood, obtained at week 24, from a patient treated with tofacitinib. The CDR3 nucleotides are TGTGCCAGCTCACCGTTGCTGGAGACCCAGTACTTC. The encoded protein is CASSPLLETQYF.